This section outlines one T cell receptor (beta chain) sequence together with its context. This entry is derived from a study of blood T cell repertoires in COVID-19. On the study more broadly: T cells, B-cell-depleted T cells, or PBMCs supplied cDNA or gDNA.

Data came from immunoSEQ multiplex PCR; TCRdb stores just in-frame clones and leaves some out. Among 270,000 or so clones listed, 65% to 90% were seen once. V lost 6 bases, J lost 3 bases, and 11 bases lay in between. This CDR3 has 14 residues. The germline V gene encodes CDR1 MNHEY and CDR2 SVGAGI. V usage is TRBV6-5 and J usage is TRBJ1-4; D gene uncertain. Sequenced: peripheral blood. This TCR came from a woman aged 55-69 years with active or convalescent COVID-19. The CDR3 coding sequence is TGTGCCAGCAGGCACAGAAGACCTAATGAAAAACTGTTTTTT. It yields the protein CASRHRRPNEKLFF.